What follows are 20 T cell receptor beta chains derived from one specimen sequenced in a study of shared clonotypes between healthy human individuals. CD45RO-negative, CCR7-positively selected cells formed the naive CD8 fraction, excluding terminally differentiated effector memory CD45RA+ cells. Produced via immunoSEQ multiplex PCR; TCRdb's table is partial and in-frame only. The sample lists roughly 2 million clones; roughly 94% were seen once. Material for sequencing was naive CD8+ T cells sorted from blood. These receptor sequences come from a man aged 18 to 30 in good health.

The rearrangement links TRBV5-4 to TRBJ2-7, with no clear D. Germline lookup yields CDR1 SGHNT and CDR2 YYREEE (reference sequence). CDR3 size: 14 residues. V was shortened by 1 base and J by 3 bases, with 11 bases between the two germline ends. CDR3 loop: CASSLNGPGYEQYF. The CDR3 DNA reads as TGTGCCAGCAGCTTGAATGGTCCGGGCTACGAGCAGTACTTC.

V and J are TRBV7-8 and TRBJ2-7, with D perhaps matching TRBD1 (5 bases). This CDR3 region has 14 residues. V was trimmed by 5 bases and J by 3 bases, leaving 14 bases between them. Looked up from germline, CDR1 is SGHVS and CDR2 is FQNEAQ. The CDR3 protein is CASSDLLDSYEQYF. The DNA for the CDR3 is TGTGCCAGCAGCGACCTATTAGACAGCTACGAGCAGTACTTC.

This clone was seen more than once but under ten times. This CDR3 is also generated by other DNA sequences in the sample. This rearrangement joins TRBV9 to TRBJ2-3, with D possibly being TRBD2 (6 bases). CDR3 size: 13 residues. Deletions cut 2 bases from V and 6 bases from J, with 10 bases between. Germline V gives CDR1 SGDLS, CDR2 YYNGEE. In DNA form, the CDR3 reads TGTGCCAGCAGCGTCGGCGGAGGGGATACGCAGTATTTT. Its translation is CASSVGGGDTQYF.

This chain links TRBV5-1 with TRBJ2-7; 16 bases are a match to TRBD2. The V and J ends lost 7 bases and 2 bases, in that order; junction bases with no gene match: 6. Germline assignment: CDR1 SGHRS and CDR2 YFSETQ. The CDR3 consists of 16 residues. The CDR3 sequence is CASSGLAGGEAYEQYF. CDR3 DNA sequence: TGCGCCAGCTCGGGACTAGCGGGAGGGGAGGCCTACGAGCAGTACTTC. Looking up the rest from reference TRBV5-1 and TRBJ2-7 gives the full variable domain: KAGVTQTPRYLIKTRGQQVTLSCSPISGHRSVSWYQQTPGQGLQFLFEYFSETQRNKGNFPGRFSGRQFSNSRSEMNVSTLELGDSALYLCASSGLAGGEAYEQYFGPGTRLTVT.

The chain uses TRBV4-3 and TRBJ2-1; D is possibly TRBD2 (5 bases). The CDR3 is 16 residues long. The V end was cut by 0 bases, the J end by 3 bases, with 12 bases between. From germline, CDR1 is LGHNA and CDR2 YSLEER. CDR3 sequence reads: CASSQDRATNYNEQFF. As DNA, the CDR3 is TGCGCCAGCAGCCAAGATCGTGCGACTAACTACAATGAGCAGTTCTTC.

For this clone: Other DNA sequences of this sample code for an identical CDR3. J is TRBJ1-2 and V is TRBV19, with 9 bases matching TRBD1. The CDR3 is made up of 15 amino acids. Germline V lookup: CDR1 LNHDA, CDR2 SQIVND (reference sequence). V shed 3 bases and J 2 bases; nucleotides not matched to a gene: 4. CDR3 protein: CASSITGGANYGYTF. CDR3 coding DNA: TGTGCCAGTAGTATTACAGGGGGCGCCAACTATGGCTACACCTTC.

In DNA form, the CDR3 reads TGTGCCAGCAGCGTAGGGGACAGAGTTTCCTATGGCTACACCTTC. Encoded protein: CASSVGDRVSYGYTF. This chain links TRBV9 with TRBJ1-2; TRBD1 matches 7 bases. The length of the CDR3 is 15 residues. The germline CDR1 and CDR2 sequences are SGDLS and YYNGEE. V trimming: 0 bases; J trimming: 4 bases; junction bases outside the gene matches: 6.

The J gene is TRBJ2-1, the V gene TRBV5-1; no clear D. V shed 0 bases and J shed 5 bases, with 9 bases lying between them. The CDR3 is made up of 14 amino acids. Germline V gene data show CDR1 as SGHRS and CDR2 as YFSETQ. The CDR3 region is CASSLASSDNEQFF. The CDR3 bases are TGCGCCAGCAGCTTGGCGTCATCGGACAATGAGCAGTTCTTC.

This chain connects TRBV7-9 to TRBJ1-1, with 12 bases aligning to TRBD1. The CDR3 totals 16 residues. V gave up 4 bases and J gave up 2 bases; unmatched junction bases: 5. Germline V gene sequence: CDR1 SEHNR, CDR2 FQNEAQ (reference sequence). The CDR3 DNA reads TGTGCCAGCAGCTCTGGGACAGGGGGCTTTAACACTGAAGCTTTCTTT. Translated, it gives CASSSGTGGFNTEAFF.

This sequence joins TRBV6-6 and TRBJ2-3; D might be TRBD2 (5 bases). The V gene lost 4 bases and the J gene lost 6 bases, with 14 bases spanning the gap. CDR1 and CDR2 (germline): MNHNY, SVGAGI (reference sequence). The CDR3 is 14 amino acids. The CDR3 coding sequence is TGTGCCAGCAGTTTACTAGTTTCACTCGATACGCAGTATTTT. This codes for CASSLLVSLDTQYF.

This chain uses TRBV4-3 with TRBJ1-5; D remains ambiguous. The CDR3 is 15 residues long. Germline CDR1 reads LGHNA; CDR2 reads YSLEER. V was shortened by 0 bases and J by 3 bases, with 9 bases between the two germline ends. The CDR3 bases are TGCGCCAGCAGCCAAGAGACGGACGTCAATCAGCCCCAGCATTTT. This encodes CASSQETDVNQPQHF.

The V call is TRBV25-1, the J call TRBJ1-2, with D perhaps TRBD1 (6 bases). Germline V gene data show CDR1 as MGHDK and CDR2 as SYGVNS. This CDR3 has 14 amino acids. The V and J ends lost 5 bases and 2 bases respectively, with 12 bases between them. CDR3 in amino acids: CASSSPTGNYGYTF. As DNA, the CDR3 is TGTGCCAGCAGTTCCCCCACAGGGAACTATGGCTACACCTTC.

The chain combines TRBV28 with TRBJ2-2, with D uncertain. This CDR3 has 15 amino acids. The ends were cut back, 0 bases at V and 0 bases at J, with 5 bases in the middle. CDR1 is MDHEN and CDR2 is SYDVKM in the germline V gene. The CDR3 DNA reads as TGTGCCAGCAGTTTATGGGCCTCGAACACCGGGGAGCTGTTTTTT. It translates to CASSLWASNTGELFF.

V usage is TRBV13 and J usage is TRBJ2-3; D is unresolved. Trimming cost V 3 bases and J 1 base, with 11 bases left between them. The germline V gene encodes CDR1 PRHDT and CDR2 FYEKMQ (reference sequence). CDR3 length: 15 amino acids. CDR3 nucleotide sequence: TGTGCCAGCAGCTTCAATCTGGGCCGCACAGATACGCAGTATTTT. Residues: CASSFNLGRTDTQYF.

As regards this clone: The sample holds other DNA sequences that translate to the same CDR3. The genes are TRBV5-1 and TRBJ2-1; 11 nucleotides line up with TRBD2. This CDR3 is built from 15 residues. Germline V gene lookup returns CDR1 SGHRS and CDR2 YFSETQ. V was pared by 0 bases and J by 6 bases, with 2 bases of the junction left unmatched. CDR3 nucleotide sequence: TGCGCCAGCAGCTTGGGGCTAGCGGGAGGCAATGAGCAGTTCTTC. It specifies CASSLGLAGGNEQFF. Based on the CDR3 plus reference TRBV5-1 and TRBJ2-1, the full variable domain is KAGVTQTPRYLIKTRGQQVTLSCSPISGHRSVSWYQQTPGQGLQFLFEYFSETQRNKGNFPGRFSGRQFSNSRSEMNVSTLELGDSALYLCASSLGLAGGNEQFFGPGTRLTVL.

The CDR3 loop reads CASSPAGGLNTEAFF. DNA for the CDR3: TGTGCCAGCAGCCCCGCTGGAGGGTTGAACACTGAAGCTTTCTTT. The chain is built from TRBV9 and TRBJ1-1; D gene ambiguous. Trimming removed 4 bases from V and 0 bases from J, with 13 bases in between. CDR3 length: 15 amino acids. CDR1 SGDLS and CDR2 YYNGEE come from the germline V gene.

A word on this clone: The sample contains more than one DNA sequence encoding this CDR3. The rearrangement links TRBV25-1 to TRBJ2-7; D is possibly TRBD2 (6 bases). Germline V gives CDR1 MGHDK, CDR2 SYGVNS. Trimming took 1 base from V and 4 from J, leaving 11 bases between them. This CDR3 spans 14 amino acids. CDR3 sequence (DNA): TGTGCCAGCAGTGAATCTGGGGGGTCATACGAGCAGTACTTC. This translates into CASSESGGSYEQYF.

The chain carries TRBV27 and TRBJ2-7; no definite D call. Germline lookup yields CDR1 MNHEY and CDR2 SMNVEV (reference sequence). CDR3 length: 14 amino acids. Trimming left V 0 bases short and J 5 bases short, with 11 bases between. CDR3 sequence: CASSLSSLPHEQYF. In DNA, the CDR3 is TGTGCCAGCAGTTTATCCAGCCTTCCCCACGAGCAGTACTTC.

Concerning this clone itself: At the DNA level, this CDR3 is encoded by other sequences in the same sample as well. CDR3 sequence: CASSYSTGQRAYEQYF. The CDR3 bases are TGTGCCAGCAGTTACTCGACGGGACAGAGGGCCTACGAGCAGTACTTC. The J gene is TRBJ2-7, the V gene TRBV6-5, with TRBD1 matching over 7 bases. The CDR3 consists of 16 residues. The V and J ends lost 0 bases and 2 bases, in that order; junction bases with no gene match: 7. Germline V gene sequence: CDR1 MNHEY, CDR2 SVGAGI.

The V and J genes are TRBV28 and TRBJ1-5; 10 bases match TRBD1. The CDR3 loop spans 16 amino acids. CDR1 MDHEN and CDR2 SYDVKM come from the germline V gene. With 2 bases clipped from V and 6 bases from J, the junction kept 7 bases outside the gene matches. As DNA, the CDR3 is TGTGCCAGCAGTTTAGGACAGGGGGTCGGTAGTCAGCCCCAGCATTTT. Encoded protein: CASSLGQGVGSQPQHF. The full variable domain, rest sourced from reference TRBV28 and TRBJ1-5, is DVKVTQSSRYLVKRTGEKVFLECVQDMDHENMFWYRQDPGLGLRLIYFSYDVKMKEKGDIPEGYSVSREKKERFSLILESASTNQTSMYLCASSLGQGVGSQPQHFGDGTRLSIL.